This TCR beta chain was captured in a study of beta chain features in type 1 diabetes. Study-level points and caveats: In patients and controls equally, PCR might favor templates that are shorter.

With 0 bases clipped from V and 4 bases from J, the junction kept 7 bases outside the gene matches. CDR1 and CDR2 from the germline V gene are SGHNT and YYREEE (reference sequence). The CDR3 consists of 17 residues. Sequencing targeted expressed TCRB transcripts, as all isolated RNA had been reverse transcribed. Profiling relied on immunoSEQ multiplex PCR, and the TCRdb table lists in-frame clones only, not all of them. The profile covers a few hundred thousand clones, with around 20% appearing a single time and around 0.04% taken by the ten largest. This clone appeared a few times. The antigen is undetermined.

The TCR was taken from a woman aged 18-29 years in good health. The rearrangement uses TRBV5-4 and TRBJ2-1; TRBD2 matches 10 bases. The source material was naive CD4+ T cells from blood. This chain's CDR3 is CASSLVRGAGGYNEQFF. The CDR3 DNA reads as TGTGCCAGCAGCTTGGTGAGGGGAGCGGGAGGGTACAATGAGCAGTTCTTC.